This T cell receptor beta chain derives from a study of early T cells in non-severe SARS-CoV-2 infection. Germline CDR1 is SGHAT and CDR2 is FQNNGV. V shed 6 bases and J 3 bases; nucleotides not matched to a gene: 5. This CDR3 has 14 amino acids. TCRdb redid the calling of the 5' RACE reads with MiXCR, one entry per CDR3 protein. Of some 50,000 distinct CDR3 sequences listed, 9% to 9.5% are singletons. The sequence came from an adult who was a healthcare worker with PCR-confirmed SARS-CoV-2 infection or an uninfected control (not recorded which). Input material: whole blood. The gene calls are TRBV11-2 and TRBJ2-7; 10 bases align to TRBD2. The CDR3 loop is CASRPGLALYEQYF. In DNA form, the CDR3 reads TGTGCCAGCAGACCGGGACTAGCGCTCTACGAGCAGTACTTC.